This T cell receptor beta chain was observed in a study of T cells in Graves' hyperthyroidism and ophthalmopathy. Study-wide background: Pretreatment peripheral blood was obtained at initial diagnosis. Study conclusions and caveats: Expanded thyroid clonotypes (above 0.001) were mostly also found in blood.

This clonotype was recorded many times. Its antigen is not identified. After removal of 0 bases from V and 4 bases from J, the junction contained 6 bases not matched to a gene. The CDR3 sequence is 16 residues long. The germline CDR1 and CDR2 sequences are ENHRY and SYGVKD. Patients with uncontrolled infections, other autoimmune diseases, pregnancy or lactation were excluded. The diagnostic basis comprised clinical symptoms, serum thyroxine and TRAb, thyroid ultrasound and orbital computed tomography. The CDR3 regions of TCR beta were amplified from RNA transcripts. The TCR CDR3 first-round RT-PCR relied on the HTBI primer set. One entry per CDR3 protein, called by TCRdb with MiXCR from the multiplex PCR reads. The table shows 750,000 to 950,000 distinct CDR3 sequences, with around 38% occurring only once.

Sequenced sample: blood. The clonotype was recovered from a man aged 18-30 years with Graves' hyperthyroidism. The J gene is TRBJ1-1, the V gene TRBV10-3; 9 nucleotides align to TRBD1. The CDR3 bases are TGTGCCATCAGTGAGTCACAGGGGGCAGGAGGCACTGAAGCTTTCTTT. It translates to CAISESQGAGGTEAFF.